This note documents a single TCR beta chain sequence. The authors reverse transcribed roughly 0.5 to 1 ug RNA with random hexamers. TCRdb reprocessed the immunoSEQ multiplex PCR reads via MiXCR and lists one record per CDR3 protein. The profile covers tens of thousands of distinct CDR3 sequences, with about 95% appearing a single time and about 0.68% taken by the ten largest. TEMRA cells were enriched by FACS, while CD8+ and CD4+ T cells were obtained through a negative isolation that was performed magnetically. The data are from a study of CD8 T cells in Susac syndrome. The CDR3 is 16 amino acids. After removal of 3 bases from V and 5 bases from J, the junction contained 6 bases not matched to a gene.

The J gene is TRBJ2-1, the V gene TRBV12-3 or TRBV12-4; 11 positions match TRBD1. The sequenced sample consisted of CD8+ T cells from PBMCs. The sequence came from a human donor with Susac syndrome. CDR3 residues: CASSFPGTGGDNEQFF. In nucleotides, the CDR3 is TGTGCCAGCAGTTTTCCCGGGACAGGGGGGGACAATGAGCAGTTCTTC.